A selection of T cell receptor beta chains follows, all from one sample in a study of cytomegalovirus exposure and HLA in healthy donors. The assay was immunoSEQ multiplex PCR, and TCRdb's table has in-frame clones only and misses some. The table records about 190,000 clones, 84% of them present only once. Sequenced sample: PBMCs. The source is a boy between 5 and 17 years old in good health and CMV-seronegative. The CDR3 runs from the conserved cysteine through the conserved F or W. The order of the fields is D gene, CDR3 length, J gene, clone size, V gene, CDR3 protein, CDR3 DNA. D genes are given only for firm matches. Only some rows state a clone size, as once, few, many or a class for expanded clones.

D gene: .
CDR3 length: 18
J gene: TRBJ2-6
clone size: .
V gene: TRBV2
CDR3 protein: CASSETGSLHSGANVLTF
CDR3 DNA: TGTGCCAGCAGTGAAACCGGGTCCCTCCACTCTGGGGCCAACGTCCTGACTTTC

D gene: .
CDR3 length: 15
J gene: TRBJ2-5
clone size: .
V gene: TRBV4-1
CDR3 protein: CASSPTAGQGQTQYF
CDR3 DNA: TGCGCCAGCAGCCCGACGGCCGGCCAGGGTCAGACCCAGTACTTC

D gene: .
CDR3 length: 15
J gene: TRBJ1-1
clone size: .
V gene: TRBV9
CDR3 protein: CASSVDPGQNTEAFF
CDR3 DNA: TGTGCCAGCAGCGTAGACCCGGGACAGAACACTGAAGCTTTCTTT

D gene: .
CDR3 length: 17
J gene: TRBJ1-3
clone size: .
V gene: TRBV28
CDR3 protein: CASSHPRISDRGNTIYF
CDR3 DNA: TGTGCCAGCAGTCACCCTCGGATTAGCGACCGCGGAAACACCATATATTTT

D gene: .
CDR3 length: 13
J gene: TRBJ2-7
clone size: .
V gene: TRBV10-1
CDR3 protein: CASSDPGNYEQYF
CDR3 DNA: TGCGCCAGCAGTGACCCCGGGAACTACGAGCAGTACTTC

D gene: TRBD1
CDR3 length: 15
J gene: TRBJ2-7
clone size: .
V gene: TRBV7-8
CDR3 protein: CASSLGGTGPYEQYF
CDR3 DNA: TGTGCCAGCAGCTTAGGTGGGACAGGACCCTACGAGCAGTACTTC

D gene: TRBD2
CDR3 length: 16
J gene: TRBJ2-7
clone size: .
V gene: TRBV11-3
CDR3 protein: CASSPPWGRASYEQYF
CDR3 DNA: TGTGCCAGCAGCCCACCATGGGGGAGGGCCTCCTACGAGCAGTACTTC

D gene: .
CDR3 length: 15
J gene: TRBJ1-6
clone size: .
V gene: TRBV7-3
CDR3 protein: CASSLRRGGQSPLHF
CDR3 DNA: TGTGCCAGCAGCTTACGGCGCGGAGGTCAATCACCCCTCCACTTT

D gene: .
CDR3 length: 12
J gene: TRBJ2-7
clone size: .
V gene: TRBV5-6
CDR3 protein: CASGGAYYEQYF
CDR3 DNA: TGTGCCAGCGGGGGGGCCTACTACGAGCAGTACTTC

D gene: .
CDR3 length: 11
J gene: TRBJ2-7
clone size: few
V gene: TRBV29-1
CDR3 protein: CSAGRVYEQYF
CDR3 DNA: TGCAGCGCCGGGCGGGTCTACGAGCAGTACTTC

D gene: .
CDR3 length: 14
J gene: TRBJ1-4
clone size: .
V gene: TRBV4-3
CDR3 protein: CASSQDQGGEKLFF
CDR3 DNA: TGCGCCAGCAGCCAAGACCAGGGAGGTGAAAAACTGTTTTTT

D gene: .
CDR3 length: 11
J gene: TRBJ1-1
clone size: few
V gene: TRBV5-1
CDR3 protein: CASTWGPEAFF
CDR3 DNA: TGCGCCAGCACCTGGGGGCCTGAAGCTTTCTTT

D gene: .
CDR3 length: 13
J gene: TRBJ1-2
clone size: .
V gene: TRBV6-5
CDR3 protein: CASSLTELYGYTF
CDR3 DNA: TGTGCCAGCAGTTTAACAGAACTCTATGGCTACACCTTC

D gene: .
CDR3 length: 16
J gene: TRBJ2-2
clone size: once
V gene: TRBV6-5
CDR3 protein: CASSYPGQANTGELFF
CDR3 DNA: TGTGCCAGCAGTTACCCAGGGCAGGCGAACACCGGGGAGCTGTTTTTT

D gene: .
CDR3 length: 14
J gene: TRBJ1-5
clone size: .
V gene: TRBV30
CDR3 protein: CAWSAGRNNQPQHF
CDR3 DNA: TGTGCCTGGAGTGCAGGGAGGAACAATCAGCCCCAGCATTTT

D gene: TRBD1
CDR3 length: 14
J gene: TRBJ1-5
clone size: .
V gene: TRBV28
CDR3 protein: CASRTGAGVQPQHF
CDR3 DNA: TGTGCCAGCAGGACAGGGGCGGGCGTTCAGCCCCAGCATTTT

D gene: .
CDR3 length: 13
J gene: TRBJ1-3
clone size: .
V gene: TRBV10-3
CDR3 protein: CAIHPGVGDTIYF
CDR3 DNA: TGTGCCATTCACCCAGGGGTTGGGGACACCATATATTTT

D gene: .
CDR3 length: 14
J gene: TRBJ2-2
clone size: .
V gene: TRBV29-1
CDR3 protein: CSVGVTRSSGELFF
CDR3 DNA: TGCAGCGTTGGAGTTACTAGATCTTCCGGGGAGCTGTTTTTT

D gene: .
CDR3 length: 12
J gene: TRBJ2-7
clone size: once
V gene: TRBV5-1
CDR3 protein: CASSLGSTEQYF
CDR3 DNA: TGCGCCAGCAGCTTGGGTTCTACCGAGCAGTACTTC

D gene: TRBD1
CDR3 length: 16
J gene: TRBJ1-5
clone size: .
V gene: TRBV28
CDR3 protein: CASSFLPGTGNQPQHF
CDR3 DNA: TGTGCCAGCAGTTTCTTACCCGGGACAGGGAATCAGCCCCAGCATTTT

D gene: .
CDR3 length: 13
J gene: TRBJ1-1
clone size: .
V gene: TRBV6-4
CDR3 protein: CASSDSIRGRAFF
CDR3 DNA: TGTGCCAGCAGTGACTCGATCAGGGGTCGAGCTTTCTTT

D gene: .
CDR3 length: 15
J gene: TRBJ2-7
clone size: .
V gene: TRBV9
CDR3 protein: CASSEGGESSYEQYF
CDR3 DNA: TGTGCCAGCAGCGAGGGGGGGGAATCCTCCTACGAGCAGTACTTC

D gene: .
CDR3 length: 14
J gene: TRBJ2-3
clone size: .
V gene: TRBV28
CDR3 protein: CASSTPGPTDTQYF
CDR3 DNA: TGTGCCAGCAGTACCCCAGGTCCCACAGATACGCAGTATTTT

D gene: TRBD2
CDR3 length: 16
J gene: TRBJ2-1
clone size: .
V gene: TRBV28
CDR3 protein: CASSPRAGISYNEQFF
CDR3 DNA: TGTGCCAGCAGCCCCCGAGCGGGGATAAGTTACAATGAGCAGTTCTTC

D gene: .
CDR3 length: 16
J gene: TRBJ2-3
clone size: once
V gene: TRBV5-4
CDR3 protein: CASSPFGGAGTDTQYF
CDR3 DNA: TGTGCCAGCAGCCCGTTTGGGGGGGCGGGCACAGATACGCAGTATTTT

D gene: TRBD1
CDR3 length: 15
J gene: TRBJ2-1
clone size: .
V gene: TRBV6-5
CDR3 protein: CASSTRDRKRNEQFF
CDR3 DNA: TGTGCCAGCAGTACGAGGGACAGAAAGCGCAATGAGCAGTTCTTC

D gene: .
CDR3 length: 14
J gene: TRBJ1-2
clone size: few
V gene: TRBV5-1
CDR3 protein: CASSLGGASYGYTF
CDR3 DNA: TGCGCCAGCAGCTTAGGGGGGGCGAGCTATGGCTACACCTTC

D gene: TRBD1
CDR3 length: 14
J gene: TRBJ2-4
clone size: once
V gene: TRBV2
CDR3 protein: CASSPGQGRNIQYF
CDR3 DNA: TGTGCCAGCAGCCCGGGACAGGGACGAAACATTCAGTACTTC

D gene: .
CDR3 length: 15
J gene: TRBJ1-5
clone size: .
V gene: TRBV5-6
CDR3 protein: CASSLAEGSNQPQHF
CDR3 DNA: TGTGCCAGCAGCTTGGCGGAGGGTAGCAATCAGCCCCAGCATTTT

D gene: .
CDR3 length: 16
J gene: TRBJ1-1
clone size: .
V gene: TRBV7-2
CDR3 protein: CASSHYLGSRNTEAFF
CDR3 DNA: TGTGCCAGCAGCCATTACTTGGGCTCCCGGAACACTGAAGCTTTCTTT

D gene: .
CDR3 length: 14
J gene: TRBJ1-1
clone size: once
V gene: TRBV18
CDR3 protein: CASSPGGMNTEAFF
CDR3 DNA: TGTGCCAGCTCACCAGGAGGCATGAACACTGAAGCTTTCTTT

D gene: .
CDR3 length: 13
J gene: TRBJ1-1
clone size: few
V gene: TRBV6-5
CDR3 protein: CASSNGQPSEAFF
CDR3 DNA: TGTGCCAGCAGTAACGGACAGCCAAGTGAAGCTTTCTTT

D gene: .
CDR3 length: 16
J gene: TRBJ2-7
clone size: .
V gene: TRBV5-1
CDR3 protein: CASSMIPSGLQYEQYF
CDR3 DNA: TGCGCCAGCAGTATGATACCCTCGGGACTTCAATACGAGCAGTACTTC

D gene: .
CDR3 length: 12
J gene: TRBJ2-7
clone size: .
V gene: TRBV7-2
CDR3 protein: CASSRSSYEQYF
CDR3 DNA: TGTGCCAGCAGCCGTAGCTCCTACGAGCAGTACTTC

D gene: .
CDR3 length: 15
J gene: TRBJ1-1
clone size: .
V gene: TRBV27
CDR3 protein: CASNPQSRMNTEAFF
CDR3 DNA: TGTGCCAGCAACCCTCAGAGCAGGATGAACACTGAAGCTTTCTTT

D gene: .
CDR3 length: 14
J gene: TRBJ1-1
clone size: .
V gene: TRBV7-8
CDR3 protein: CASSARGSGTEAFF
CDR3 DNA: TGTGCCAGCAGCGCCCGGGGGTCAGGCACTGAAGCTTTCTTT

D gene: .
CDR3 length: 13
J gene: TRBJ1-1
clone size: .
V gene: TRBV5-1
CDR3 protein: CASSLAENTEAFF
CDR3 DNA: TGCGCCAGCAGCTTGGCAGAGAACACTGAAGCTTTCTTT

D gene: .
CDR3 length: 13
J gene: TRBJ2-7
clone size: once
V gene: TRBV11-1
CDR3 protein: CASSLASTYEQYF
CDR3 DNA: TGTGCCAGCAGCTTAGCCAGTACCTACGAGCAGTACTTC

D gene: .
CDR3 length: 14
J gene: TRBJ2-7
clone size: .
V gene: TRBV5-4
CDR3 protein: CASSFHTYPYEQYF
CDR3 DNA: TGTGCCAGCAGCTTTCATACCTACCCCTACGAGCAGTACTTC

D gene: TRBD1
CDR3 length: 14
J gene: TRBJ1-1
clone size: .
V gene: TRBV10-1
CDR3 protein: CASKVNPRDSEAFF
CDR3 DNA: TGCGCCAGCAAGGTAAATCCCCGGGACAGTGAAGCTTTCTTT

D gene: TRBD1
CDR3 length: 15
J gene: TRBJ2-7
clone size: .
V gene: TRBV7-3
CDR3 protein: CASSVQGGATYEQYF
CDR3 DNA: TGTGCCAGCAGCGTACAGGGGGGAGCAACCTACGAGCAGTACTTC

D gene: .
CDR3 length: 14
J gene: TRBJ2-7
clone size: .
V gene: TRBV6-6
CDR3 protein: CACKLAGPIYEQYF
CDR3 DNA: TGTGCCTGTAAATTGGCGGGACCCATCTACGAGCAGTACTTC

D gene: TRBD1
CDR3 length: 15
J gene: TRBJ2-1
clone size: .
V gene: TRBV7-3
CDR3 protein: CASSLRTGAVGEQFF
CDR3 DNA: TGTGCCAGCAGCTTAAGGACAGGGGCCGTGGGTGAGCAGTTCTTC

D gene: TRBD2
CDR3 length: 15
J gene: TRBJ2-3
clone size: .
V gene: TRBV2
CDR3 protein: CASRPTSGTTDTQYF
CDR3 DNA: TGTGCCAGCAGGCCGACTAGCGGGACCACAGATACGCAGTATTTT